These 7 T cell receptor beta chains were all obtained from the same sample, sequenced in a study of shared clonotypes between healthy human individuals. Measured with immunoSEQ multiplex PCR; TCRdb has only the in-frame clones, and not every one. This table holds approximately 460,000 clones, roughly four fifths found once. Sample: PBMCs. These receptors were collected from a woman aged 40 to 55 in good health. Some clones in this sample may be carry-over from other donors' samples.

This clone showed up many times. The chain carries TRBV18 and TRBJ2-7; D is unclear. This CDR3 comprises 15 residues. V lost 3 bases and J 2 bases, leaving 14 bases between the germline ends. Germline V CDR1 and CDR2: KGHSH, LQKENI. CDR3 nucleotides: TGTGCCAGCTCACCTACCCCCACCACTACCTACGAGCAGTACTTC. Translation: CASSPTPTTTYEQYF.

The rearrangement joins TRBV21-1 to TRBJ2-3; the table names TRBD1, a call not compared with the DNA. TRBV21-1 is reported as a pseudogene. The length of the CDR3 is 13 residues. This CDR3 is CASSKGPTDTQYF. CDR3 in DNA: TGTGCCAGCAGCAAAGGGCCCACAGATACGCAGTATTTT.

This clone was detected once. V and J are TRBV5-8 and TRBJ2-1; TRBD2 is a possible D gene (6 bases). CDR3 size: 14 residues. Germline V CDR1 and CDR2: SGHTS, YDEGEE. V dropped 4 bases and J dropped 10 bases, with 18 bases sitting between them. The CDR3 bases are TGTGCCAGCAGCCCCCGGGCGGGCGGGGAGGAGCAGTTCTTC. It is translated as CASSPRAGGEEQFF.

This clone was counted a few times. The V and J genes are TRBV15 and TRBJ1-1, with 7 bases aligning to TRBD1. CDR1 is LNHNV and CDR2 is YYDKDF in the germline V gene (reference sequence). CDR3 size: 14 residues. J lost 5 bases, V lost 1 base, and 4 bases had no gene match. CDR3 DNA sequence: TGTGCCACCAGCAGAGTACAGGGGACGACTGAAGCTTTCTTT. Amino acid sequence: CATSRVQGTTEAFF. The full variable domain, completed using reference TRBV15 and TRBJ1-1, is DAMVIQNPRYQVTQFGKPVTLSCSQTLNHNVMYWYQQKSSQAPKLLFHYYDKDFNNEADTPDNFQSRRPNTSFCFLDIRSPGLGDTAMYLCATSRVQGTTEAFFGQGTRLTVV.

J is TRBJ2-4 and V is TRBV5-1; 8 bases match TRBD2. Per the germline V gene, CDR1 is SGHRS and CDR2 is YFSETQ. This CDR3 is built from 16 residues. With V trimmed by 4 bases and J by 3 bases, 9 bases remained unmatched. CDR3 loop: CASSTTGTRSKNIQYF. The DNA of the CDR3 is TGCGCCAGCAGCACCACCGGGACTAGAAGCAAAAACATTCAGTACTTC.

With regard to this clone: It may be a read error: a sequence one base away is much more abundant. The same CDR3 is also encoded by other DNA sequences in this sample. The chain is built from TRBV28 and TRBJ2-3; D possibly corresponds to TRBD2 (5 bases). V was trimmed by 5 bases and J by 3 bases, leaving 15 bases between them. The germline gives CDR1 MDHEN, CDR2 SYDVKM. The CDR3 consists of 15 residues. The CDR3, as DNA: TGTGCCAGCAGTCTGGCGGGCCTGGGGACAGATACGCAGTATTTT. Residues: CASSLAGLGTDTQYF.

This clone came up many times. The chain links TRBV2 to TRBJ2-4; D is undetermined. The germline gives CDR1 SNHLY, CDR2 FYNNEI. This CDR3 is 15 amino acids long. V was shortened by 5 bases and J by 1 base, with 12 bases between the two germline ends. The CDR3 here is CASSLPPGAKNIQYF. DNA of the CDR3: TGTGCCAGCAGTCTTCCCCCTGGGGCCAAAAACATTCAGTACTTC.